This T cell receptor beta chain is from a study of T cell responses to AZD1222 COVID-19 vaccine. Worth noting for this clone: As yet, its antigen is unknown.

The V and J ends lost 5 bases and 0 bases respectively, with 10 bases between them. The CDR3 sequence is 15 residues long. Looked up from germline, CDR1 is SGHTA and CDR2 is FQGNSA. Method: immunoSEQ multiplex PCR; TCRdb's copy keeps in-frame clones and lacks some. The data show under 200,000 clones, with 85% to 95% seen just once and about 0.6% held by the top ten. Study outcomes and limitations: Among AZD1222 vaccinees, only 5 to 7 were seropositive at baseline.

The chain employs TRBV7-2 and TRBJ1-4; D is ambiguous. This receptor was identified in an adult in good health. The specimen was peripheral blood, collected on day 0 of AZD1222 vaccination. The CDR3 DNA follows: TGTGCCAGCAGCAAGAGAGTTGCAACTAATGAAAAACTGTTTTTT. This codes for CASSKRVATNEKLFF.